This entry lists 30 T cell receptor beta chains sequenced from one sample in a study of human T cells and chemical hapten exposure. One entry per CDR3 protein, called by TCRdb with MiXCR from the RACE reads. The data show around 53,000 distinct CDR3 sequences, with 8% to 9.5% seen just once and 3.5% to 5% held by the top ten. The time point was: patch test 1, 2 weeks after DPC sensitization. Treatment: therapeutic diphenylcyclopropenone sensitization with weekly scalp DPC. Sample: whole blood, taken in connection with sensitization to the hapten diphenylcyclopropenone (DPC). Receptors were obtained from a woman aged 45-60 years with alopecia areata. Some clones in this sample may be carry-over from other donors' samples.

This clonotype showed up many times. The rearrangement links TRBV28 to TRBJ2-7; weak D call: TRBD2 (5 bases). Trimming left V 10 bases short and J 1 base short, with 17 bases between. The CDR3 loop spans 14 amino acids. Germline CDR1 MDHEN, CDR2 SYDVKM. CDR3 bases: TGTGCCACCATAATGGCTACGGGGTCCTACGAGCAGTACTTC. This encodes CATIMATGSYEQYF. The variable domain in full, completed from reference TRBV28 and TRBJ2-7, reads DVKVTQSSRYLVKRTGEKVFLECVQDMDHENMFWYRQDPGLGLRLIYFSYDVKMKEKGDIPEGYSVSREKKERFSLILESASTNQTSMYLCATIMATGSYEQYFGPGTRLTVT.

Many counts were recorded for this clonotype. V usage is TRBV19 and J usage is TRBJ1-5; D is perhaps TRBD1 (5 bases). Germline CDR1 reads LNHDA; CDR2 reads SQIVND (reference sequence). The CDR3 is made up of 14 amino acids. V gave up 1 base and J gave up 7 bases, with 11 bases separating them. CDR3 loop: CASSIGRDQQPQHF. In DNA form, the CDR3 reads TGTGCCAGTAGTATAGGCAGGGATCAGCAGCCCCAGCATTTT.

This clonotype was counted ten times or more. The CDR3 bases are TGTGCCAGCAGCTTAGCGGGAGAGACCCAGTACTTC. Encoded protein: CASSLAGETQYF. This chain joins TRBV11-1 and TRBJ2-5, with unresolved D. Trimming took off 0 bases at V and 4 bases at J, with 3 bases between the two ends. The CDR3 totals 12 residues. CDR1 and CDR2 (germline): SGHAT, FQDESV (reference sequence). The full variable domain, completed using reference TRBV11-1 and TRBJ2-5, is EAEVAQSPRYKITEKSQAVAFWCDPISGHATLYWYRQILGQGPELLVQFQDESVVDDSQLPKDRFSAERLKGVDSTLKIQPAELGDSAMYLCASSLAGETQYFGPGTRLLVL.

The table lists this clonotype with many counts. The CDR3 loop is CASSPRDRTGYGYTF. The CDR3 region has the DNA TGTGCCAGCAGCCCCCGGGACAGGACGGGCTATGGCTACACCTTC. The gene calls are TRBV7-9 and TRBJ1-2; 8 bases align to TRBD1. This CDR3 spans 15 amino acids. The V and J ends lost 5 bases and 4 bases, in that order; junction bases with no gene match: 9. Looked up from germline, CDR1 is SEHNR and CDR2 is FQNEAQ (reference sequence).

This clonotype was observed a handful of times. The chain couples TRBV20-1 to TRBJ2-1; a weak D match, TRBD2 (5 bases). V dropped 6 bases and J dropped 2 bases, with 11 bases sitting between them. The CDR3 runs 13 residues. The germline CDR1 and CDR2 sequences are DFQATT and SNEGSKA (reference sequence). The CDR3 region has the DNA TGCAGTGCCGGACTTGATACCTACAATGAGCAGTTCTTC. It encodes CSAGLDTYNEQFF.

This clonotype came up many times. The J gene is TRBJ2-1, the V gene TRBV27; the D is unclear. Germline V gives CDR1 MNHEY, CDR2 SMNVEV (reference sequence). The V end was cut by 4 bases, the J end by 12 bases, with 16 bases between. This CDR3 contains 13 residues. CDR3 sequence reads: CASSSRLTWGQFF. The CDR3 nucleotides read TGTGCCAGCAGTTCGCGTCTTACATGGGGGCAGTTCTTC.

This clonotype was seen at least ten times. The chain has TRBV7-8 and TRBJ2-5; possible D gene TRBD1, 7 bases. Trimming removed 0 bases at V and 4 bases at J, with 18 bases between. This CDR3 is built from 17 residues. Germline V gene data show CDR1 as SGHVS and CDR2 as FQNEAQ. CDR3 loop: CASSLARVAAGGETQYF. The CDR3 DNA reads TGTGCCAGCAGCTTAGCGCGGGTAGCGGCAGGGGGAGAGACCCAGTACTTC. Using reference TRBV7-8 and TRBJ2-5 for the parts outside the CDR3, the full variable domain is GAGVSQSPRYKVAKRGQDVALRCDPISGHVSLFWYQQALGQGPEFLTYFQNEAQLDKSGLPSDRFFAERPEGSVSTLKIQRTQQEDSAVYLCASSLARVAAGGETQYFGPGTRLLVL.

This clonotype came up many times. The V gene is TRBV4-2, the J gene TRBJ2-2, with 7 positions matching TRBD2. V dropped 3 bases and J dropped 8; count of bases not matched to a gene: 15. The germline gives CDR1 LGHNA, CDR2 YNFKEQ. The CDR3 length is 17 residues. The CDR3 region has the DNA TGTGCCAGCAGCCACCCCTCTGGAGGGAGGGCCACTGGGGAGCTGTTTTTT. Protein: CASSHPSGGRATGELFF.

This clonotype was seen only a few times. V is TRBV11-2 and J is TRBJ1-5; possible D gene TRBD1, 6 bases. From germline, CDR1 is SGHAT and CDR2 FQNNGV. CDR3 length: 12 residues. Trimming cost V 5 bases and J 7 bases, with 9 bases left between them. The CDR3 DNA reads as TGTGCCAGCAGCGAGGGGGAACAGCCCCAGCATTTT. It translates to CASSEGEQPQHF.

This clonotype was seen at least ten times. V usage is TRBV29-1 and J usage is TRBJ2-1; D perhaps matches TRBD2 (5 bases). Germline V lookup: CDR1 SQVTM, CDR2 ANQGSEA. CDR3 length: 12 residues. V lost 5 bases and J lost 3, with 8 bases in between. The CDR3 nucleotides are TGCAGCGTTCCCGGGATCTACAATGAGCAGTTCTTC. This translates into CSVPGIYNEQFF.

The rearrangement uses TRBV11-2 and TRBJ2-2; the D is unclear. V lost 3 bases and J 7 bases, leaving 3 bases between the germline ends. The CDR3 length is 11 residues. Germline lookup yields CDR1 SGHAT and CDR2 FQNNGV. The CDR3 DNA reads TGTGCCAGCAGCTTCTTCGGGGAGCTGTTTTTT. Residues: CASSFFGELFF.

This clonotype was seen many times. The chain employs TRBV20-1 and TRBJ2-7, with TRBD2 matching over 8 bases. CDR3 length: 11 amino acids. Per the germline V gene, CDR1 is DFQATT and CDR2 is SNEGSKA (reference sequence). With 4 bases clipped from V and 7 bases from J, the junction kept 3 bases outside the gene matches. CDR3 DNA sequence: TGCAGTGCTAATAAGCGGGAGGAGCAGTACTTC. This gives the protein CSANKREEQYF.

This clonotype has a count of ten or more. V is TRBV20-1 and J is TRBJ2-1; possibly TRBD1 for D (5 bases). Per germline, CDR1 DFQATT and CDR2 SNEGSKA (reference sequence). The V end lost 1 base, the J end lost 10 bases, and 17 bases lay between the germline ends. The CDR3 covers 14 residues. CDR3 amino acids: CSARGGLGVEEQFF. The DNA for the CDR3 is TGCAGTGCTAGAGGTGGGCTAGGGGTGGAGGAGCAGTTCTTC.

In its sample, this clonotype was seen many times. The V call is TRBV7-9, the J call TRBJ1-2; perhaps TRBD1 as D (5 bases). The germline gives CDR1 SEHNR, CDR2 FQNEAQ (reference sequence). Trimming shortened V by 5 bases and J by 5 bases, and 18 bases separated the two germline ends. The CDR3 length is 15 residues. CDR3 residues: CASSPNQPGRYGYTF. The CDR3, as DNA: TGTGCCAGCAGCCCGAACCAGCCAGGGCGGTATGGCTACACCTTC. Full variable domain (remainder filled in from reference TRBV7-9 and TRBJ1-2): DTGVSQNPRHKITKRGQNVTFRCDPISEHNRLYWYRQTLGQGPEFLTYFQNEAQLEKSRLLSDRFSAERPKGSFSTLEIQRTEQGDSAMYLCASSPNQPGRYGYTFGSGTRLTVV.

This clonotype was detected many times. The chain joins TRBV7-8 to TRBJ2-7, with D maybe TRBD2 (6 bases). Germline-derived CDR1 and CDR2 are SGHVS and FQNEAQ. The CDR3 spans 15 residues. Trimming left V 5 bases short and J 5 bases short, with 19 bases between. CDR3 loop: CASSTPGTPPHEQYF. The CDR3 DNA sequence: TGTGCCAGCAGCACCCCCGGGACTCCCCCCCACGAGCAGTACTTC.

The chain employs TRBV20-1 and TRBJ2-3; TRBD2 matches 7 bases. Germline CDR1 and CDR2: DFQATT and SNEGSKA (reference sequence). V shed 4 bases and J 2 bases; nucleotides not matched to a gene: 3. The CDR3 spans 13 residues. The CDR3 coding sequence is TGCAGTGCTATTGCGGGAGTCACAGATACGCAGTATTTT. It is translated as CSAIAGVTDTQYF.

This clonotype was observed a single time. The CDR3 region has the DNA TGTGCCAGCAGCTTAGTACCACTAGCGGGAGATACGCAGTATTTT. This gives the protein CASSLVPLAGDTQYF. This chain connects TRBV11-2 to TRBJ2-3, with 9 bases lining up with TRBD2. The V gene end was trimmed by 1 base and the J gene end by 5 bases; junction bases not matched to a gene: 4. Germline V CDR1 and CDR2: SGHAT, FQNNGV. The CDR3 length is 15 residues.

In regard to this clonotype: A read error is possible here, since a much larger clone lies one base away. This chain uses TRBV5-8 with TRBJ1-5; 9 bases map to TRBD1. This CDR3 has 15 amino acids. Germline CDR1 reads SGHTS; CDR2 reads YDEGEE. The CDR3 protein is CANSRDRASNQPQHF. The CDR3 region has the DNA TGTGCCAACAGCCGGGACAGGGCGAGCAATCAGCCCCAGCATTTT. The complete variable domain, with remaining parts taken from reference TRBV5-8 and TRBJ1-5, reads EAGVTQSPTHLIKTRGQQATLRCSPISGHTSVYWYQQALGLGLQFLLWYDEGEERNRGNFPPRFSGRQFPNYSSELNVNALELEDSALYLCANSRDRASNQPQHFGDGTRLSIL.

This chain connects TRBV15 to TRBJ2-2; D gene uncertain. The V and J ends lost 2 bases and 4 bases respectively, with 8 bases between them. The CDR3 consists of 14 residues. Per germline, CDR1 LNHNV and CDR2 YYDKDF (reference sequence). CDR3 in amino acids: CATSRSKGTGELFF. CDR3 DNA: TGTGCCACCAGCAGATCAAAGGGCACCGGGGAGCTGTTTTTT.

In its sample, this clonotype was seen many times. V is TRBV12-3 or TRBV12-4 and J is TRBJ2-7; D not resolved. The germline V and J ends were trimmed by 8 bases and 4 bases, with 6 bases remaining between them. The CDR3 length is 10 residues. The chain's CDR3 is CASGSYEQYF. DNA for the CDR3: TGTGCCAGCGGGTCTTACGAGCAGTACTTC.

Ten or more counts support this clonotype. The chain joins TRBV11-2 to TRBJ2-3; D is uncertain. Trimming removed 1 base at V and 4 bases at J, with 3 bases between. CDR3 length: 12 amino acids. The germline gives CDR1 SGHAT, CDR2 FQNNGV. CDR3 sequence: CASSLGSDTQYF. For the CDR3, the DNA is TGTGCCAGCAGCTTAGGCTCAGATACGCAGTATTTT. Full variable domain (remainder filled in from reference TRBV11-2 and TRBJ2-3): EAGVAQSPRYKIIEKRQSVAFWCNPISGHATLYWYQQILGQGPKLLIQFQNNGVVDDSQLPKDRFSAERLKGVDSTLKIQPAKLEDSAVYLCASSLGSDTQYFGPGTRLTVL.

This clonotype was counted between two and nine times. The V gene is TRBV20-1, the J gene TRBJ2-7; D is possibly TRBD1 (6 bases). The CDR3 is 14 residues long. Deletions cut 5 bases from V and 0 bases from J, with 14 bases between. Germline V CDR1 and CDR2: DFQATT, SNEGSKA (reference sequence). The CDR3 here is CSAPWTESSYEQYF. The CDR3 nucleotides are TGCAGTGCTCCCTGGACAGAGAGCTCCTACGAGCAGTACTTC.

Many counts were recorded for this clonotype. The genes are TRBV9 and TRBJ2-1, with a weak D call TRBD2 (6 bases). This CDR3 is built from 15 residues. Per germline, CDR1 SGDLS and CDR2 YYNGEE. The V and J ends lost 6 bases and 0 bases respectively, with 13 bases between them. The CDR3 loop reads CASTFSGSSYNEQFF. CDR3 nucleotide sequence: TGTGCCAGCACCTTTAGCGGTTCCTCCTACAATGAGCAGTTCTTC. Using reference TRBV9 and TRBJ2-1 for the parts outside the CDR3, the full variable domain is DSGVTQTPKHLITATGQRVTLRCSPRSGDLSVYWYQQSLDQGLQFLIQYYNGEERAKGNILERFSAQQFPDLHSELNLSSLELGDSALYFCASTFSGSSYNEQFFGPGTRLTVL.

This clonotype was observed many times. This chain joins TRBV19 and TRBJ2-3, with TRBD2 matching over 9 bases. V shed 5 bases and J 3 bases; nucleotides not matched to a gene: 6. This CDR3 comprises 15 residues. CDR1 is LNHDA, CDR2 SQIVND, per germline (reference sequence). This chain's CDR3 is CASSPRTSGTDTQYF. CDR3 DNA: TGTGCCAGTAGTCCCCGCACTAGCGGGACAGATACGCAGTATTTT.

The chain has TRBV20-1 and TRBJ2-4; perhaps TRBD1 as D (5 bases). Trimming stripped 2 bases from V and 0 bases from J, with 14 bases between. The CDR3 runs 16 residues. Germline CDR1 reads DFQATT; CDR2 reads SNEGSKA (reference sequence). The CDR3 nucleotides are TGCAGTGCTAGACCCAGGGAAGGAGAAGCCAAAAACATTCAGTACTTC. It is translated as CSARPREGEAKNIQYF.

This clonotype was detected many times. This chain connects TRBV20-1 to TRBJ1-1; no reliable D call. The V end was cut by 3 bases, the J end by 1 base, with 15 bases between. CDR3 length: 15 amino acids. The germline V gene encodes CDR1 DFQATT and CDR2 SNEGSKA (reference sequence). For the CDR3, the DNA is TGCAGTGCTAGCTTTCCAGGTCAGGCGAACACTGAAGCTTTCTTT. It encodes CSASFPGQANTEAFF.

This clonotype has at least ten counts. The chain has TRBV7-9 and TRBJ2-2; D call uncertain. The V end was cut by 6 bases, the J end by 4 bases, with 9 bases between. The germline CDR1 and CDR2 sequences are SEHNR and FQNEAQ (reference sequence). The CDR3 totals 13 residues. In nucleotides, the CDR3 is TGTGCCAGCAGTGAATACTCCACCGGGGAGCTGTTTTTT. Translated, it gives CASSEYSTGELFF. Full variable domain (remainder filled in from reference TRBV7-9 and TRBJ2-2): DTGVSQNPRHKITKRGQNVTFRCDPISEHNRLYWYRQTLGQGPEFLTYFQNEAQLEKSRLLSDRFSAERPKGSFSTLEIQRTEQGDSAMYLCASSEYSTGELFFGEGSRLTVL.

This clonotype was counted ten times or more. The genes are TRBV3-1 and TRBJ1-3, with D perhaps matching TRBD1 (5 bases). The CDR3 is made up of 17 amino acids. V was clipped by 0 bases and J by 0 bases, with 12 bases between them. Germline V lookup: CDR1 LGHDT, CDR2 YNNKEL (reference sequence). CDR3 residues: CASSQDLAGRSGNTIYF. CDR3 sequence (DNA): TGTGCCAGCAGCCAAGATTTAGCAGGGCGCTCTGGAAACACCATATATTTT.

This clonotype was counted at least ten times. The chain uses TRBV7-9 and TRBJ2-1; the match to TRBD2 covers 7 bases. J was trimmed by 1 base and V by 4 bases; bases with no gene match: 13. The V gene's germline CDR1 is SEHNR and CDR2 FQNEAQ (reference sequence). This CDR3 is 18 amino acids long. The DNA of the CDR3 is TGTGCCAGCAGCTCCCGACTGGCGGGAGTTTTGTCCTACAATGAGCAGTTCTTC. Its protein is CASSSRLAGVLSYNEQFF.

This clonotype was recorded a few times. The chain combines TRBV7-2 with TRBJ1-2; D remains unclear. The CDR3 has 12 residues. V lost 5 bases and J lost 4, with 8 bases in between. Germline V gene sequence: CDR1 SGHTA, CDR2 FQGNSA. CDR3 loop: CASSTNSYGYTF. The CDR3 nucleotides read TGTGCCAGCAGCACAAACAGCTATGGCTACACCTTC. Together with reference TRBV7-2 and TRBJ1-2, the CDR3 gives the full variable domain: GAGVSQSPSNKVTEKGKDVELRCDPISGHTALYWYRQSLGQGLEFLIYFQGNSAPDKSGLPSDRFSAERTGGSVSTLTIQRTQQEDSAVYLCASSTNSYGYTFGSGTRLTVV.